Following are 10 T cell receptor beta chains from one sample sequenced in a study of monozygotic twins with inflammatory bowel disease. TCRdb re-called the 5' RACE reads and gives one entry per CDR3 protein, without DNA. This listing includes hundreds of thousands of distinct CDR3 sequences. The sequencing input was blood. The receptor source for this set is a human donor with ulcerative colitis or Crohn's disease, or a healthy co-twin of an affected twin (not recorded which).

V gene TRBV7-9 combines with J gene TRBJ2-1; TCRdb designates TRBD1, a call that cannot be tested without DNA. CDR1 and CDR2 (germline): SEHNR, FQNEAQ (reference sequence). This CDR3 spans 16 amino acids. The CDR3 spells CASSLTTGMLYNEQFF. Combining the CDR3 with reference TRBV7-9 and TRBJ2-1 gives the whole variable domain DTGVSQNPRHKITKRGQNVTFRCDPISEHNRLYWYRQTLGQGPEFLTYFQNEAQLEKSRLLSDRFSAERPKGSFSTLEIQRTEQGDSAMYLCASSLTTGMLYNEQFFGPGTRLTVL.

This chain joins TRBV12-3 or TRBV12-4 and TRBJ2-1; TCRdb outputs TRBD1, but without DNA this stays unchecked. The CDR3 loop spans 14 amino acids. CDR3 loop: CASIPLSSYNEQFF.

The V and J genes are TRBV19 and TRBJ2-7; TCRdb's D gene call, TRBD1, goes unchecked for lack of DNA. CDR3 length: 16 amino acids. CDR1 LNHDA and CDR2 SQIVND come from the germline V gene (reference sequence). The CDR3 loop reads CASSSPPGQGYDEQYF. The full variable domain, rest sourced from reference TRBV19 and TRBJ2-7, is DGGITQSPKYLFRKEGQNVTLSCEQNLNHDAMYWYRQDPGQGLRLIYYSQIVNDFQKGDIAEGYSVSREKKESFPLTVTSAQKNPTAFYLCASSSPPGQGYDEQYFGPGTRLTVT.

V is TRBV10-3 and J is TRBJ2-7. The CDR3 spans 12 residues. Germline V CDR1 and CDR2: ENHRY, SYGVKD. The CDR3 protein is CAILGMGYEQYF.

The chain is built from TRBV7-2 and TRBJ1-4. This CDR3 contains 12 residues. Germline assignment: CDR1 SGHTA and CDR2 FQGNSA. CDR3 protein: CASSRGNEKLFF.

The chain recombines TRBV3-1 with TRBJ1-2. This CDR3 region has 15 residues. CDR1 is LGHDT, CDR2 YNNKEL, per germline (reference sequence). The CDR3 reads CASSQGGIANYGYTF.

This CDR3 reads CASSHLTGGKYQETQYF. The chain is built from TRBV14 and TRBJ2-5; lacking DNA, the TRBD1 call made by TCRdb goes unchecked. CDR3 size: 17 residues. Per germline, CDR1 SGHDN and CDR2 FVKESK.

This rearrangement joins TRBV10-3 to TRBJ1-1; TCRdb lists TRBD1, though no DNA is available to test this call. Germline V lookup: CDR1 ENHRY, CDR2 SYGVKD. The CDR3 totals 13 residues. CDR3 loop: CAISEWAGRGAFF.

The chain recombines TRBV10-3 with TRBJ2-6; TCRdb proposes TRBD1, but this gene call is untestable without DNA. The V gene's germline CDR1 is ENHRY and CDR2 SYGVKD. The CDR3 runs to 14 residues. The CDR3 region is CANGPGTGANVLTF.

The chain combines TRBV7-8 with TRBJ2-2; the D call from TCRdb, TRBD2, cannot be confirmed without DNA. CDR3 length: 16 residues. Germline lookup yields CDR1 SGHVS and CDR2 FQNEAQ. This CDR3 is CASSALAGGANGELFF. Based on the CDR3 plus reference TRBV7-8 and TRBJ2-2, the full variable domain is GAGVSQSPRYKVAKRGQDVALRCDPISGHVSLFWYQQALGQGPEFLTYFQNEAQLDKSGLPSDRFFAERPEGSVSTLKIQRTQQEDSAVYLCASSALAGGANGELFFGEGSRLTVL.